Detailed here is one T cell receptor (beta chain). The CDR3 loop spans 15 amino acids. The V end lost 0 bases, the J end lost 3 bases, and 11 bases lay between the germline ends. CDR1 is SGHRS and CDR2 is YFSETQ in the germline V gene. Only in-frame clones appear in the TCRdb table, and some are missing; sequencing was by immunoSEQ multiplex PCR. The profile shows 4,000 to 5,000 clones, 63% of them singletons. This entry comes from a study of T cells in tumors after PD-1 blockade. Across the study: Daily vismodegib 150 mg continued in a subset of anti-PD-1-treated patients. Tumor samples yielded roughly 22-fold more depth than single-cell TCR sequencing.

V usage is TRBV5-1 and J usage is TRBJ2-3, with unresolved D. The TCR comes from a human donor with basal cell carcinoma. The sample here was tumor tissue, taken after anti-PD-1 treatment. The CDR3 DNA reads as TGCGCCAGCAGCTTGGAGTCTAGTCGAACAGATACGCAGTATTTT. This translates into CASSLESSRTDTQYF.